This T cell receptor beta chain was sequenced during a study of blood T cell repertoires in COVID-19. Study-wide context: Samples came from the United States, Italy and Spain, spanning acute and convalescent COVID-19.

In the source study's methods: By means of reference gene primer amplification, nucleated cell counts were estimated. Method: immunoSEQ multiplex PCR; TCRdb's copy keeps in-frame clones and lacks some. V and J calls and clone size are as listed in that table; D and trimming were resolved from the DNA. The data contain approximately 140,000 clones, around 85% of them seen just once; the ten biggest clones take up 2.5% to 4%. V was trimmed by 5 bases and J by 4 bases, leaving 8 bases between them. This CDR3 contains 12 residues. Germline V gene lookup returns CDR1 MDHEN and CDR2 SYDVKM. The source is an older man with acute or convalescent COVID-19. The chain couples TRBV28 to TRBJ1-2; D gene unclear. Sequenced sample: peripheral blood. The CDR3 protein is CASSLPRYGYTF. In DNA, the CDR3 is TGTGCCAGCAGTCTACCCCGCTATGGCTACACCTTC.